This TCR beta chain was sequenced for a study of blood T cell repertoires in COVID-19. The overall study: Sites in the United States, Italy and Spain provided acute and convalescent COVID-19 samples. The cDNA or gDNA used as material had been derived from T cells, B-cell-depleted T cells, or PBMCs.

CDR3 size: 15 residues. V gave up 1 base and J gave up 1 base, with 9 bases separating them. Germline CDR1 is SGHRS and CDR2 is YFSETQ. Authors' processing steps: Scientists estimated how many nucleated cells there were by amplifying reference gene primers. Clones were sequenced by immunoSEQ multiplex PCR, and TCRdb holds only the in-frame ones, with some missing. The V and J calls and clone size come from that table; D and trimming were worked out from the DNA. Among about 75,000 clones listed, around 89% were seen once. The clonotype comes from a human donor in a cohort sampled during active COVID-19. The chain uses TRBV5-1 and TRBJ1-5, with D perhaps matching TRBD1 (6 bases). Material for sequencing was peripheral blood. This CDR3 is CASSLSGDSNQPQHF. DNA for the CDR3: TGCGCCAGCAGCTTGTCAGGGGACAGCAATCAGCCCCAGCATTTT.